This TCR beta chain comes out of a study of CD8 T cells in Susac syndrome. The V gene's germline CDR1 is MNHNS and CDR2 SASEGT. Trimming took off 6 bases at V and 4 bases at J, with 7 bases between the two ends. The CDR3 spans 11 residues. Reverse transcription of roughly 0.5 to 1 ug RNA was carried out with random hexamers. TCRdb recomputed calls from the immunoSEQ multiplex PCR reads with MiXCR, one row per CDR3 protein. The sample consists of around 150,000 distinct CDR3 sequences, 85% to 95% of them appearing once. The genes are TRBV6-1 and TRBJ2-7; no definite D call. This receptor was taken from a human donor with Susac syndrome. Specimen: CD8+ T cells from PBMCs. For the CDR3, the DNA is TGTGCCAGCAGAACAGCTTACGAGCAGTACTTC. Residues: CASRTAYEQYF.